The 14 T cell receptor beta chains reported below all come from one sample, sequenced in a study of human T cells and chemical hapten exposure. Using its own MiXCR run on the RACE reads, TCRdb lists one record per CDR3 protein. The data hold around 340,000 distinct CDR3 sequences, with around 7% observed a single time. Time point of the sample: patch test 1, 2 weeks after DPC sensitization. Treatment given: therapeutic diphenylcyclopropenone sensitization with weekly scalp DPC. Specimen: whole blood, collected in connection with sensitization to the hapten diphenylcyclopropenone (DPC). These receptors were collected from a woman aged 18 to 35 with alopecia areata. Some clones in this sample may be carry-over from other donors' samples.

In DNA, the CDR3 is TGTGCCAGCAGGGCCAGACAGAGCGGGAACACTGAAGCTTTCTTT. Amino acid sequence: CASRARQSGNTEAFF. The chain employs TRBV6-5 and TRBJ1-1, with D possibly matching TRBD1 (5 bases). The germline gives CDR1 MNHEY, CDR2 SVGAGI. The CDR3 covers 15 residues. Trimming shortened V by 6 bases and J by 1 base, and 15 bases separated the two germline ends.

This clonotype was detected ten times or more. The chain carries TRBV6-2 or TRBV6-3 and TRBJ2-3; 11 bases are a match to TRBD2. The junction had 4 bases not matched to a gene; V was cut back by 3 bases and J by 5 bases. The CDR3 is 15 amino acids. Germline V lookup: CDR1 MNHEY, CDR2 SVGEGT. DNA for the CDR3: TGTGCCAGCAGTTATAGCGGGGGGGCAGGAGATACGCAGTATTTT. Translated: CASSYSGGAGDTQYF.

This clonotype was found many times. The chain has TRBV6-5 and TRBJ1-3; no clear D. The V end lost 5 bases, the J end lost 4 bases, and 9 bases lay between the germline ends. CDR1 and CDR2 from the germline V gene are MNHEY and SVGAGI. The length of the CDR3 is 13 residues. The CDR3 protein is CASSNPGGNTIYF. DNA for the CDR3: TGTGCCAGCAGTAACCCTGGGGGAAACACCATATATTTT.

This clonotype has more than one count but fewer than ten. The V gene is TRBV21-1, the J gene TRBJ2-2; no check of the table's D call, TRBD1, against the DNA was made. TRBV21-1 represents a pseudogene. CDR3 length: 16 amino acids. The CDR3 reads CASNETGDGPTGELFF. CDR3 coding DNA: TGTGCCAGCAACGAAACAGGGGATGGACCGACCGGGGAGCTGTTTTTT.

In this sample, this clonotype turned up a few times. The CDR3 bases are TGTGCCAGCAGACGGGGACAGTGGAATGAAAAACTGTTTTTT. Residues: CASRRGQWNEKLFF. This rearrangement joins TRBV28 to TRBJ1-4; the match to TRBD1 covers 7 bases. CDR1 is MDHEN and CDR2 is SYDVKM in the germline V gene. This CDR3 contains 14 residues. Losses at the gene ends were 6 bases for V and 5 bases for J; bases not matched to a gene: 6.

This clonotype was observed many times. V usage is TRBV28 and J usage is TRBJ2-7, with D perhaps matching TRBD1 (6 bases). The CDR3 is made up of 13 amino acids. Trimming took off 8 bases at V and 0 bases at J, with 11 bases between the two ends. Germline V CDR1 and CDR2: MDHEN, SYDVKM. The DNA of the CDR3 is TGTGCCAGCGACACAGGGAGCTCCTACGAGCAGTACTTC. Amino acid sequence: CASDTGSSYEQYF.

This rearrangement joins TRBV7-2 to TRBJ2-5, with a tentative D call TRBD2 (5 bases). Germline CDR1 SGHTA, CDR2 FQGNSA. The CDR3 extends over 15 amino acids. The germline V and J ends were trimmed by 1 base and 4 bases, with 13 bases remaining between them. Here the CDR3 DNA reads TGTGCCAGCAGCTTAGTAGTGGGGAGTCGAGAGACCCAGTACTTC. Its protein product is CASSLVVGSRETQYF.

This chain uses TRBV5-4 with TRBJ2-1, with 10 bases lining up with TRBD2. Germline V gives CDR1 SGHNT, CDR2 YYREEE (reference sequence). The CDR3 sequence is 17 residues long. J gave up 6 bases and V 3 bases, and 12 bases lay outside the gene matches. Here the CDR3 DNA reads TGTGCCAGCAGCTCAAACTTGCTAGCGGGGGTTAGCAATGAGCAGTTCTTC. Protein sequence: CASSSNLLAGVSNEQFF. Based on the CDR3 plus reference TRBV5-4 and TRBJ2-1, the full variable domain is ETGVTQSPTHLIKTRGQQVTLRCSSQSGHNTVSWYQQALGQGPQFIFQYYREEENGRGNFPPRFSGLQFPNYSSELNVNALELDDSALYLCASSSNLLAGVSNEQFFGPGTRLTVL.

The chain recombines TRBV4-2 with TRBJ2-7, with a weak D call TRBD1 (5 bases). CDR3 length: 18 amino acids. Trimming pared 0 bases from V and 6 bases from J, leaving 24 bases between. The germline V gene encodes CDR1 LGHNA and CDR2 YNFKEQ. CDR3 residues: CASSQEGDSKSTLGEQYF. The CDR3 region has the DNA TGTGCCAGCAGCCAAGAGGGTGACAGCAAGTCGACCCTAGGCGAGCAGTACTTC.

This chain joins TRBV10-3 and TRBJ2-7; D gene unclear. V lost 2 bases and J 9 bases, leaving 14 bases between the germline ends. The CDR3 runs 13 residues. The germline gives CDR1 ENHRY, CDR2 SYGVKD. CDR3: CAISEVAEPWQYF. CDR3 sequence (DNA): TGTGCCATCAGTGAGGTGGCAGAGCCTTGGCAGTACTTC.

The gene calls are TRBV20-1 and TRBJ2-3; D not resolved. The CDR3 sequence is 10 residues long. Germline CDR1 is DFQATT and CDR2 is SNEGSKA (reference sequence). Trimming took 6 bases from V and 2 from J, leaving 3 bases between them. The CDR3 spells CSAVTDTQYF. Written as DNA, the CDR3 is TGCAGTGCCGTCACAGATACGCAGTATTTT.

This chain connects TRBV20-1 to TRBJ2-1; D is unclear. Per germline, CDR1 DFQATT and CDR2 SNEGSKA (reference sequence). V lost 6 bases and J 0 bases, leaving 9 bases between the germline ends. The CDR3 sequence is 13 residues long. The CDR3 loop reads CSALASSYNEQFF. The CDR3 DNA reads TGCAGTGCCCTGGCTAGCTCCTACAATGAGCAGTTCTTC.

The CDR3 bases are TGCAGTGCTGAGTCTATCTCGGGACAGTATTACAATGAGCAGTTCTTC. Translation: CSAESISGQYYNEQFF. This chain uses TRBV20-1 with TRBJ2-1, with 7 bases that match TRBD1. Unmatched junction bases numbered 14, after V lost 5 bases and J lost 4 bases. Per germline, CDR1 DFQATT and CDR2 SNEGSKA (reference sequence). The length of the CDR3 is 16 residues.

The V call is TRBV2, the J call TRBJ2-4; 9 bases fit TRBD2. This CDR3 region has 16 residues. V trimming: 6 bases; J trimming: 0 bases; junction bases outside the gene matches: 6. Germline assignment: CDR1 SNHLY and CDR2 FYNNEI. The CDR3 region has the DNA TGTGCCAGCAGGCTAGCGGGGACCTTAGCCAAAAACATTCAGTACTTC. Encoded protein: CASRLAGTLAKNIQYF.